Described below is a single T cell receptor beta chain sequence and its context. Clones were sequenced by immunoSEQ multiplex PCR, and TCRdb holds only the in-frame ones, with some missing. The data show more than 65,000 clones, approximately 80% seen once. This specimen belongs to a study of OX40 agonist ivuxolimab in advanced cancers. V lost 5 bases, J lost 0 bases, and 15 bases lay in between. The CDR3 runs to 16 residues. Germline assignment: CDR1 SGHRS and CDR2 YFSETQ. The gene calls are TRBV5-1 and TRBJ1-3; TRBD1 might be the D (6 bases). The sequence was obtained from an adult with an advanced solid tumor such as melanoma, head and neck, liver or kidney cancer. The source material was CD4+ or CD8+ T cells sorted from blood, sampled in a trial of the OX40 agonist ivuxolimab. The CDR3 nucleotides are TGCGCCAGCAGTTCTAGCGGACAGAACTCTGGAAACACCATATATTTT. This gives the protein CASSSSGQNSGNTIYF.